This TCR beta chain was captured by sequencing in a study of human T cells and chemical hapten exposure. Study-wide background: Small discrepancies in pooled library volume mainly accounted for the varying TCR yields per sample.

The time point was: healthy volunteer bleed at 2 weeks. The authors' total RNA extraction used unfractionated whole blood. Individual cDNA molecules received unique molecular identifiers in the library. Per the original data handling: TCRs per sample had a median of roughly 96,000 and ranged from 23,224 to 690,600. Via MiXCR, TCRdb re-called the RACE reads, giving one row per CDR3 protein. TCRdb, not the authors, supplied the V and J calls. The sample yields about 130,000 distinct CDR3 sequences, approximately 9.5% seen once. The CDR3 length is 20 residues. CDR1 SGHTA and CDR2 FQGTGA come from the germline V gene. J was trimmed by 2 bases and V by 1 base; bases with no gene match: 12.

The receptor comes from a male donor in good health. Some clones in this sample may be carry-over from other donors' samples. The sample comprised whole blood. The chain joins TRBV7-3 to TRBJ2-7; 15 bases line up with TRBD2. CDR3 protein: CASSLSGGLAGGPVAYEQYF. CDR3 coding DNA: TGTGCCAGCAGCTTAAGTGGAGGACTAGCGGGGGGGCCGGTCGCCTACGAGCAGTACTTC.